The 28 T cell receptor beta chains below all came from one sample that was sequenced in a study of HIV-infected patients and healthy controls. Follow-up blood was drawn about 14 weeks, roughly three months, after antiretroviral therapy began. Whole blood was used without fractionation, so all unsorted peripheral T cells were included. Reverse transcription used around 540 ng RNA and constant-region primers for alpha and beta. Using multiplexing indices, alpha and beta chain libraries were generated apart by chain-specific third strand synthesis. Each CDR3 protein is one row after TCRdb ran MiXCR on the 5' RACE reads. The table has more than 5,500 distinct CDR3 sequences, around 9% seen once. The source material was blood, sampled during antiretroviral therapy. The source is an adult with HIV infection.

The chain joins TRBV7-9 to TRBJ2-7; 8 bases match TRBD1. Germline assignment: CDR1 SEHNR and CDR2 FQNEAQ (reference sequence). The CDR3 loop spans 14 amino acids. J lost 4 bases, V lost 3 bases, and 5 bases had no gene match. For the CDR3, the DNA is TGTGCCAGCAGCTTTAGCGGACAGGGTTACGAGCAGTACTTC. This translates into CASSFSGQGYEQYF.

This clonotype was counted many times. The CDR3 loop is CASRGLAGGPDTQYF. CDR3 nucleotides: TGTGCCAGCAGGGGACTAGCGGGAGGGCCAGATACGCAGTATTTT. This chain connects TRBV6-1 to TRBJ2-3; TRBD2 matches at 16 bases. The trim removed 6 bases at V and 4 bases at J, leaving 1 base unmatched. CDR1 and CDR2 (germline): MNHNS, SASEGT. The CDR3 contains 15 residues.

This clonotype was seen ten or more times. The chain's CDR3 is CASRSDRSRPNYGYTF. The CDR3 DNA is TGTGCCAGCAGGTCGGACAGGTCAAGACCAAACTATGGCTACACCTTC. The chain carries TRBV28 and TRBJ1-2; 7 nucleotides align to TRBD1. CDR1 is MDHEN and CDR2 is SYDVKM in the germline V gene. CDR3 size: 16 residues. Trimming at V came to 6 bases and at J to 2 bases, leaving 12 bases not matched to a gene.

The sample holds many counts of this clonotype. The V gene is TRBV12-3 or TRBV12-4, the J gene TRBJ2-7; D unresolved. The CDR3 totals 17 residues. Trimming removed 2 bases at V and 4 bases at J, with 21 bases between. Here the CDR3 reads CASSLYRLGFNGYEQYF. CDR3 DNA sequence: TGTGCCAGCAGTTTATACCGGCTGGGGTTTAACGGATACGAGCAGTACTTC.

This clonotype is labeled as medium-sized. This chain connects TRBV20-1 to TRBJ2-4; 8 bases agree with TRBD1. Germline V gives CDR1 DFQATT, CDR2 SNEGSKA (reference sequence). V lost 1 base and J lost 8; bases outside the gene matches: 22. The CDR3 length is 19 residues. The CDR3 bases are TGCAGTGCTAGAGGCGAGACAGGGGAGTATGGAGCCAAAAGGGACATTCAGTACTTC. Translated: CSARGETGEYGAKRDIQYF.

The chain is built from TRBV20-1 and TRBJ2-7, with D tentatively TRBD2 (5 bases). V was pared by 5 bases and J by 6 bases, with 11 bases between. Germline V lookup: CDR1 DFQATT, CDR2 SNEGSKA (reference sequence). The CDR3 runs to 11 residues. CDR3 region: CSAVAGPEQYF. For the CDR3, the DNA is TGCAGTGCTGTCGCGGGCCCCGAGCAGTACTTC.

This clonotype is judged medium-sized. The J gene is TRBJ1-6, the V gene TRBV7-9, with D uncertain. Germline loops: CDR1 SEHNR, CDR2 FQNEAQ (reference sequence). Trimming took 5 bases from V and 10 from J, leaving 18 bases between them. This CDR3 has 15 residues. CDR3 residues: CASSPGLSRVSPLHF. The CDR3 bases are TGTGCCAGCAGCCCTGGATTGAGTAGGGTATCACCCCTCCACTTT.

This clonotype counts as medium-sized. The chain carries TRBV27 and TRBJ1-3; D is undetermined. Germline V gene data show CDR1 as MNHEY and CDR2 as SMNVEV (reference sequence). The V end was cut by 2 bases, the J end by 9 bases, with 11 bases between. The CDR3 loop spans 13 amino acids. The CDR3 DNA sequence: TGTGCCAGCAGTTTAGGACCCTCCGGCACCATATATTTT. It encodes CASSLGPSGTIYF.

J is TRBJ1-4 and V is TRBV5-8, with 7 bases matching TRBD1. CDR3 size: 15 residues. Looked up from germline, CDR1 is SGHTS and CDR2 is YDEGEE. V lost 2 bases to trimming and J lost 1 base; unmatched junction nucleotides: 2. This CDR3 is CASSFRQGTNEKLFF. For the CDR3, the DNA is TGTGCCAGCAGCTTCCGACAGGGAACTAATGAAAAACTGTTTTTT.

This clonotype was detected ten times or more. V is TRBV20-1 and J is TRBJ2-7; tentative D call: TRBD2 (6 bases). V was clipped by 6 bases and J by 1 base, with 19 bases between them. In germline, CDR1 is DFQATT, CDR2 SNEGSKA (reference sequence). The length of the CDR3 is 15 residues. The CDR3 reads CSAPPRLVLSYEQYF. In DNA, the CDR3 is TGCAGTGCCCCGCCTCGACTAGTTTTGTCCTACGAGCAGTACTTC.

This clonotype qualifies as medium-sized (0.01 to 0.1%). The chain links TRBV11-2 to TRBJ2-1; 10 bases match TRBD2. CDR1 is SGHAT and CDR2 is FQNNGV in the germline V gene. V lost 4 bases to trimming and J lost 0 bases; unmatched junction nucleotides: 6. The CDR3 is 17 amino acids. Here the CDR3 DNA reads TGTGCCAGCAGCTCCCGGGGGACTAGCGTCTCCTACAATGAGCAGTTCTTC. Amino acids: CASSSRGTSVSYNEQFF.

In this sample, this clonotype is medium-sized (0.01 to 0.1%). The limits of the CDR3 on the DNA are not certain, so only TCRdb's listed CDR3 is given. The V and J genes are TRBV4-2 and TRBJ2-6; the table's D call, TRBD2, has no DNA check behind it. The CDR3 spans 15 residues, counting both ends. The germline V gene has CDR1 LGHNA and CDR2 YNFKEQ. Here the CDR3 reads CASSQLRAGANVLTF.

Relative to its sample, this clonotype is medium-sized. The chain combines TRBV7-9 with TRBJ1-6; tentative D call: TRBD1 (6 bases). The CDR3 has 15 amino acids. From germline, CDR1 is SEHNR and CDR2 FQNEAQ (reference sequence). Trimming cost V 5 bases and J 5 bases, with 13 bases left between them. The CDR3 reads CASSPRGSDNSPLHF. CDR3 coding DNA: TGTGCCAGCAGCCCCAGGGGTTCCGATAATTCACCCCTCCACTTT.

At least ten counts were recorded for this clonotype. The DNA for the CDR3 is TGTGCCAGCAGTTTAAGGGGGTGGGGAAATCAGCCCCAGCATTTT. Protein: CASSLRGWGNQPQHF. The chain carries TRBV28 and TRBJ1-5, with TRBD1 as a possible D gene (6 bases). Trimming left V 2 bases short and J 4 bases short, with 12 bases between. From germline, CDR1 is MDHEN and CDR2 SYDVKM. There are 15 residues in the CDR3.

In this sample, this clonotype turned up many times. The CDR3 here is CASSETPQAGAGELFF. CDR3 coding DNA: TGCGCCAGCAGTGAGACCCCGCAAGCGGGAGCCGGGGAGCTGTTTTTT. The chain carries TRBV10-2 and TRBJ2-2, with TRBD2 matching 8 bases. Germline assignment: CDR1 WSHSY and CDR2 SAAADI. Trimming cost V 2 bases and J 6 bases; bases outside gene matches: 8. The CDR3 covers 16 residues.

This clonotype is labeled medium-sized (0.01 to 0.1%). This chain connects TRBV5-6 to TRBJ2-5; D not certain. CDR1 is SGHDT and CDR2 is YYEEEE in the germline V gene. This CDR3 has 12 residues. The V gene lost 2 bases and the J gene lost 4 bases, with 6 bases spanning the gap. Here the CDR3 DNA reads TGTGCCAGCAGCTTAGGTCCAGAGACCCAGTACTTC. This translates into CASSLGPETQYF.

In this sample, this clonotype turned up many times. The chain joins TRBV6-5 to TRBJ1-2; D is uncertain. V lost 3 bases to trimming and J lost 8 bases, with 13 bases between them. This CDR3 is 13 amino acids long. The germline gives CDR1 MNHEY, CDR2 SVGAGI. In DNA form, the CDR3 reads TGTGCCAGCAGTTATGTTCAGGAGGGAGGCTACACCTTC. It translates to CASSYVQEGGYTF.

This clonotype was counted at least ten times. The V and J genes are TRBV5-4 and TRBJ2-3, with 7 nucleotides matching TRBD1. The germline gives CDR1 SGHNT, CDR2 YYREEE (reference sequence). The CDR3 has 16 amino acids. The V and J ends lost 2 bases and 0 bases, in that order; junction bases with no gene match: 6. The CDR3 sequence is CASSLNQGDSTDTQYF. The CDR3 DNA is TGTGCCAGCAGCTTAAATCAGGGGGATAGCACAGATACGCAGTATTTT.

The sample holds many counts of this clonotype. The rearrangement uses TRBV6-1 and TRBJ1-5, with a weak D call TRBD1 (5 bases). V was trimmed by 6 bases and J by 3 bases, leaving 15 bases between them. The CDR3 covers 15 residues. CDR1 is MNHNS, CDR2 SASEGT, per germline. The CDR3 region is CASRPGPRNNQPQHF. Here the CDR3 DNA reads TGTGCCAGCAGACCGGGACCGAGAAACAATCAGCCCCAGCATTTT.

This clonotype occurred many times. V is TRBV4-2 and J is TRBJ2-5; 8 nucleotides agree with TRBD1. Looked up from germline, CDR1 is LGHNA and CDR2 is YNFKEQ. J lost 5 bases, V lost 0 bases, and 8 bases had no gene match. This CDR3 spans 16 amino acids. This CDR3 is CASSQEEQGVMETQYF. The CDR3 DNA follows: TGTGCCAGCAGCCAAGAGGAACAGGGGGTCATGGAGACCCAGTACTTC.

The sample holds many counts of this clonotype. V is TRBV29-1 and J is TRBJ2-2, with TRBD1 matching 8 bases. The germline gives CDR1 SQVTM, CDR2 ANQGSEA. Germline trimming cut 4 bases from V and 1 base from J; bases unmatched to any gene: 2. The CDR3 sequence is 14 residues long. The CDR3 spells CSVAGQVNTGELFF. The CDR3, as DNA: TGCAGCGTTGCGGGACAGGTGAACACCGGGGAGCTGTTTTTT.

This clonotype ranks as medium-sized. The J gene is TRBJ1-1, the V gene TRBV20-1; tentative D call: TRBD1 (5 bases). The CDR3 runs 12 residues. The germline CDR1 and CDR2 sequences are DFQATT and SNEGSKA (reference sequence). The V gene lost 0 bases and the J gene lost 9 bases, with 11 bases spanning the gap. The CDR3 here is CSAREGQVQAFF. CDR3 DNA: TGCAGTGCTAGAGAGGGGCAGGTACAAGCTTTCTTT.

There are many counts of this clonotype. The V call is TRBV20-1, the J call TRBJ2-5, with TRBD1 matching over 7 bases. V dropped 2 bases and J dropped 0; count of bases not matched to a gene: 18. Germline V gene lookup returns CDR1 DFQATT and CDR2 SNEGSKA (reference sequence). This CDR3 contains 19 residues. The CDR3: CSARSAVSLQGVYQETQYF. The CDR3 coding sequence is TGCAGTGCTAGATCTGCTGTTTCGCTGCAGGGGGTGTACCAAGAGACCCAGTACTTC.

This clonotype counts as medium-sized. The chain recombines TRBV14 with TRBJ1-1, with TRBD1 matching 10 bases. CDR1 and CDR2 (germline): SGHDN, FVKESK. Trimming at V came to 2 bases and at J to 4 bases, leaving 16 bases not matched to a gene. This CDR3 contains 19 residues. The CDR3 protein is CASSQFLVPGQGPGTEAFF. In DNA, the CDR3 is TGTGCCAGCAGCCAATTCCTCGTCCCGGGACAGGGGCCCGGCACTGAAGCTTTCTTT. The complete variable domain, with remaining parts taken from reference TRBV14 and TRBJ1-1, reads EAGVTQFPSHSVIEKGQTVTLRCDPISGHDNLYWYRRVMGKEIKFLLHFVKESKQDESGMPNNRFLAERTGGTYSTLKVQPAELEDSGVYFCASSQFLVPGQGPGTEAFFGQGTRLTVV.

The sample holds many counts of this clonotype. The rearrangement uses TRBV19 and TRBJ2-1; 16 bases map to TRBD2. V was clipped by 2 bases and J by 4 bases; unmatched bases: 5. This CDR3 spans 18 amino acids. Germline V gene sequence: CDR1 LNHDA, CDR2 SQIVND (reference sequence). CDR3 bases: TGTGCCAGTAGTATATCGGGACTAGCGGGAGGGCCGTACAATGAGCAGTTCTTC. Translated: CASSISGLAGGPYNEQFF.

By share of the sample, this clonotype is medium-sized. V usage is TRBV9 and J usage is TRBJ2-1, with 7 bases lining up with TRBD1. CDR3 length: 15 amino acids. Trimming took 6 bases from V and 1 from J; bases not matched to a gene: 7. The germline V gene encodes CDR1 SGDLS and CDR2 YYNGEE. The CDR3 protein is CASTSLGQSYNEQFF. The CDR3, as DNA: TGTGCCAGCACCTCTTTGGGACAGTCCTACAATGAGCAGTTCTTC.

CDR3 protein: CASRSRDPDRYEKLFF. DNA of the CDR3: TGTGCCAGCAGGAGCCGGGACCCCGATAGGTACGAAAAACTGTTTTTT. The chain joins TRBV2 to TRBJ1-4; D might be TRBD1 (5 bases). The CDR3 sequence is 16 residues long. Trimming removed 6 bases from V and 8 bases from J, with 22 bases in between. Germline V gene lookup returns CDR1 SNHLY and CDR2 FYNNEI.

In its sample, this clonotype was seen many times. The gene calls are TRBV5-1 and TRBJ2-3; D not certain. V lost 4 bases, J lost 3 bases, and 15 bases lay in between. This CDR3 has 15 amino acids. Germline CDR1 reads SGHRS; CDR2 reads YFSETQ. CDR3 region: CASSKQGPLTDTQYF. The CDR3 DNA follows: TGCGCCAGCAGCAAACAAGGGCCTCTAACAGATACGCAGTATTTT.